These T cell receptor beta chains were read from a single sample in a study of blood T cell repertoires in COVID-19. TCRdb's copy holds only in-frame clones and misses some; the assay was immunoSEQ multiplex PCR. The table records approximately 82,000 clones, around 80% of them present only once. The sequenced material came from peripheral blood. Every receptor here comes from a man aged 45-60 years with active or convalescent COVID-19. The CDR3 runs from the conserved cysteine through the conserved F or W. A D gene is named only where the DNA matches it firmly. Clone size is not always given. Where it is, it says once, few, many or a class for expanded clones.

TRBJ1-5 | once | TRBD1 | TRBV6-1 | TGTGCCAGCAGTGAATGGACAGGGGAGAACCAGCCCCAGCATTTT | CASSEWTGENQPQHF
TRBJ2-1 | few | TRBD1 | TRBV9 | TGTGCCAGCAGCGTAGAGGGGGCGAGCTCCTACAATGAGCAGTTCTTC | CASSVEGASSYNEQFF
TRBJ2-1 | . | . | TRBV28 | TGTGCCAGCAGTTTATACGGGTTCTCCTACAATGAGCAGTTCTTC | CASSLYGFSYNEQFF
TRBJ2-5 | . | . | TRBV5-1 | TGCGCCAGCAGCTTGAGCCTTAAGGAGACCCAGTACTTC | CASSLSLKETQYF
TRBJ2-5 | . | TRBD2 | TRBV9 | TGTGCCAGCAGCGTTATAAGCGGGGGGGCTGGAGAGACCCAGTACTTC | CASSVISGGAGETQYF
TRBJ2-7 | . | TRBD1 | TRBV19 | TGTGCCAGTAATACCGGACAGGAATTCCACGAGCAGTACTTC | CASNTGQEFHEQYF
TRBJ2-1 | few | TRBD2 | TRBV6-2/TRBV6-3 | TGTGCCAGCAGTGAGCGGGGCTCCTACAATGAGCAGTTCTTC | CASSERGSYNEQFF
TRBJ2-1 | . | . | TRBV12-2 | TGTGCAAGTCGCTTAAGGGGAGGGGCCTACAATGAGCAGTTCTTC | CASRLRGGAYNEQFF
TRBJ2-1 | . | . | TRBV7-2 | TGTGCCAGCAGCTCCGTAGCCCAGACGTACAATGAGCAGTTCTTC | CASSSVAQTYNEQFF
TRBJ1-5 | . | . | TRBV6-2/TRBV6-3 | TGTGCCAGCAGTTATGCCAGATTCCAGCCCCAGCATTTT | CASSYARFQPQHF
TRBJ1-2 | . | . | TRBV13 | TGTGCCAGCAGCTTAGGAGGGGCCCCAGTCGGCTACACCTTC | CASSLGGAPVGYTF
TRBJ1-6 | . | TRBD1 | TRBV4-1 | TGCGCCAGCAGCCAAGTAGGACAGGGGAGAGATTCACCCCTCCACTTT | CASSQVGQGRDSPLHF
TRBJ2-3 | . | . | TRBV19 | TGTGCCAGTAGTTTAGGCGCCCTTGATACGCAGTATTTT | CASSLGALDTQYF
TRBJ2-7 | . | TRBD1 | TRBV20-1 | TGCAGTGCTAGTAGGCAGGGGGCGAGAGAGCAGTACTTC | CSASRQGAREQYF
TRBJ2-7 | . | TRBD2 | TRBV12-3/TRBV12-4 | TGTGCCAGCAGTGCGGGACTAGCATACGAGCAGTACTTC | CASSAGLAYEQYF
TRBJ1-1 | . | . | TRBV7-2 | TGTGCCAGCAGCTTAGATGGGACAACCTGGACCACTGAAGCTTTCTTT | CASSLDGTTWTTEAFF
TRBJ2-1 | . | TRBD2 | TRBV7-2 | TGTGCCAGCAGGGGCGGGACTAGTTTCTACAATGAGCAGTTCTTC | CASRGGTSFYNEQFF
TRBJ2-5 | . | . | TRBV18 | TGTGCCAGCTCACCGCTAGCGCAGGAGACCCAGTACTTC | CASSPLAQETQYF
TRBJ2-7 | . | TRBD1 | TRBV3-1/TRBV3-2 | TGTGCCAGCAGCCAAGGGCATGGGACAGGGGGCGAGCAGTACTTC | CASSQGHGTGGEQYF
TRBJ2-3 | once | TRBD1 | TRBV6-1 | TGTGCCAGCAGTGACGGACAGGGAGATACGCAGTATTTT | CASSDGQGDTQYF
TRBJ1-1 | many | . | TRBV5-1 | TGCGCCAGCAGCTTGGCCGCAGGGTATGAAGCTTTCTTT | CASSLAAGYEAFF
TRBJ1-2 | . | TRBD1 | TRBV7-9 | TGTGCCAGCAGCTTACGCGGGACAGGGGAGGGCTACACCTTC | CASSLRGTGEGYTF